The 29 T cell receptor beta chains below come from one sample, sequenced in a study of T-cell reconstitution after alpha-beta-depleted transplantation in children. It was with unique molecular identifiers that the TCRbeta library was prepared. TCRdb reprocessed the PCR reads via MiXCR and lists one record per CDR3 protein. The data show around 800,000 distinct CDR3 sequences, roughly 16% seen once. The starting material was PBMCs, mostly from graft donor cells, obtained 360 days after TCRalphabeta/CD19-depleted stem cell transplant. Every receptor here comes from a male patient under 18 who had a stem cell transplant for acute lymphoblastic leukemia, so the T cells may come from the graft donor.

The rearrangement joins TRBV6-5 to TRBJ2-3; D may be TRBD1 or TRBD2 (5 bases each). The CDR3 length is 15 residues. The V end lost 4 bases, the J end lost 4 bases, and 15 bases lay between the germline ends. Germline V gene data show CDR1 as MNHEY and CDR2 as SVGAGI. The CDR3: CASSLGPYRPDTQYF. For the CDR3, the DNA is TGTGCCAGCAGTTTGGGACCTTACCGACCAGATACGCAGTATTTT.

In its sample, this clonotype was seen a few times. This sequence joins TRBV10-3 and TRBJ2-5, with D tentatively TRBD2 (5 bases). The CDR3 totals 15 residues. Germline CDR1 and CDR2: ENHRY and SYGVKD. V was trimmed by 5 bases and J by 7 bases, leaving 20 bases between them. CDR3 sequence reads: CAISPQRAYEGTQYF. The CDR3 nucleotides are TGTGCCATCAGTCCCCAGAGAGCATACGAGGGGACCCAGTACTTC.

The table lists this clonotype with a few counts. The chain couples TRBV29-1 to TRBJ2-3, with TRBD2 identical over 10 bases. This CDR3 is 15 amino acids long. Germline assignment: CDR1 SQVTM and CDR2 ANQGSEA. V was clipped by 6 bases and J by 4 bases; unmatched bases: 10. The CDR3 region is CSVPLTGLASDTQYF. Here the CDR3 DNA reads TGCAGCGTGCCCCTGACGGGACTAGCGTCAGATACGCAGTATTTT.

The chain links TRBV21-1 to TRBJ2-3; the table's D call of TRBD1 was not tested on the DNA. TRBV21-1 is a known pseudogene. The CDR3 runs to 15 residues. The CDR3 coding sequence is TGTGCCAGCAGCAAAGCGTGGGGGGGGACAGATACGCAGTATTTT. Protein: CASSKAWGGTDTQYF.

The chain uses TRBV25-1 and TRBJ2-7; D perhaps matches TRBD1 (6 bases). V shed 2 bases and J shed 2 bases, with 13 bases lying between them. CDR1 and CDR2 from the germline V gene are MGHDK and SYGVNS. The CDR3 runs to 15 residues. For the CDR3, the DNA is TGTGCCAGCAGTGAAGGTTACAGGGCTCCCTACGAGCAGTACTTC. It translates to CASSEGYRAPYEQYF.

In this sample, this clonotype turned up many times. The V gene is TRBV5-5, the J gene TRBJ1-4; no firm D call. The V end was cut by 4 bases, the J end by 8 bases, with 15 bases between. Germline assignment: CDR1 SGHKS and CDR2 YYEKEE (reference sequence). The CDR3 consists of 14 residues. The CDR3 sequence: CASSPLFAKEKLFF. As DNA, the CDR3 is TGTGCCAGCAGCCCGCTTTTTGCAAAGGAAAAACTGTTTTTT.

A remark on this clonotype: The germline gene is not matched at one end of the junction; a read error may be the cause. The rearrangement links TRBV29-1 to TRBJ2-2, with TRBD2 as a possible D gene (6 bases). The CDR3 spans 16 residues. Germline V lookup: CDR1 SQVTM, CDR2 ANQGSEA. CDR3 DNA sequence: TGCAGCGTTGAAGTTCCTAACCCGGGTTACACCGGGGGGCTGTTTTTT. This sequence encodes CSVEVPNPGYTGGLFF.

J is TRBJ2-5 and V is TRBV12-5, with TRBD1 as a possible D gene (6 bases). Germline V lookup: CDR1 LGHNT, CDR2 FRNRAP. This CDR3 is built from 12 residues. Trimming removed 6 bases from V and 2 bases from J, with 7 bases in between. The CDR3 DNA sequence: TGTGCTAGTGGGGACAGTCAAGAGACCCAGTACTTC. Its translation: CASGDSQETQYF.

The chain combines TRBV3-1 with TRBJ2-2; a weak D match, TRBD2 (5 bases). The CDR3 runs 16 residues. In germline, CDR1 is LGHDT, CDR2 YNNKEL (reference sequence). Trimming removed 0 bases at V and 0 bases at J, with 8 bases between. This chain's CDR3 is CASSQDGRTNTGELFF. The CDR3 DNA reads TGTGCCAGCAGCCAAGATGGGAGAACGAACACCGGGGAGCTGTTTTTT.

This clonotype was counted ten times or more. The V gene is TRBV5-1, the J gene TRBJ2-2; TRBD1 might be the D (6 bases). The CDR3 sequence is 12 residues long. Per germline, CDR1 SGHRS and CDR2 YFSETQ. The V gene lost 5 bases and the J gene lost 4 bases, with 6 bases spanning the gap. The CDR3 here is CASRQGTGELFF. Here the CDR3 DNA reads TGCGCCAGCAGACAGGGCACCGGGGAGCTGTTTTTT.

This clonotype was counted only a few times. The genes are TRBV7-9 and TRBJ1-1, with D tentatively TRBD1 (5 bases). The CDR3 extends over 16 amino acids. Germline V gives CDR1 SEHNR, CDR2 FQNEAQ (reference sequence). V was trimmed by 3 bases and J by 1 base, leaving 15 bases between them. CDR3 in amino acids: CASSFRVLGENTEAFF. The CDR3, as DNA: TGTGCCAGCAGCTTCAGGGTGTTGGGTGAGAACACTGAAGCTTTCTTT.

The CDR3 sequence: CASSLASIVGQNTQYF. The CDR3 DNA reads TGTGCCAGCAGCTTGGCCAGTATTGTGGGACAGAATACGCAGTATTTT. The chain has TRBV5-5 and TRBJ2-3, with 7 bases that match TRBD1. The CDR3 consists of 16 residues. Germline CDR1 SGHKS, CDR2 YYEKEE (reference sequence). Trimming at V came to 0 bases and at J to 7 bases, leaving 11 bases not matched to a gene.

The J gene is TRBJ2-5, the V gene TRBV20-1; the D gene is possibly TRBD1 (5 bases). This CDR3 comprises 12 residues. Germline assignment: CDR1 DFQATT and CDR2 SNEGSKA (reference sequence). Trimming took 3 bases from V and 6 from J, leaving 11 bases between them. The CDR3 protein is CSARGRVQTQYF. CDR3 nucleotide sequence: TGCAGTGCTAGGGGCAGGGTCCAGACCCAGTACTTC.

Ten or more counts support this clonotype. V is TRBV20-1 and J is TRBJ2-3; the D gene is possibly TRBD2 (6 bases). V was trimmed by 1 base and J by 7 bases, leaving 21 bases between them. This CDR3 comprises 16 residues. Germline values: CDR1 DFQATT, CDR2 SNEGSKA (reference sequence). The CDR3 DNA reads as TGCAGTGCTAGAGGTCCATCGCGGGGCCCCACGAATACGCAGTATTTT. Translating it yields CSARGPSRGPTNTQYF.

The table lists this clonotype with a few counts. The genes are TRBV27 and TRBJ2-1, with D uncertain. V shed 2 bases and J shed 8 bases, with 10 bases lying between them. This CDR3 is 13 amino acids long. The germline V gene has CDR1 MNHEY and CDR2 SMNVEV (reference sequence). The CDR3 sequence: CASSLERRDEQFF. The CDR3 nucleotides are TGTGCCAGCAGTTTAGAGCGTAGGGATGAGCAGTTCTTC.

The chain has TRBV25-1 and TRBJ2-7, with 14 positions matching TRBD2. CDR3 size: 17 residues. J lost 3 bases, V lost 5 bases, and 9 bases had no gene match. The germline CDR1 and CDR2 sequences are MGHDK and SYGVNS. CDR3 in amino acids: CASSLQGLAGALYEQYF. CDR3 DNA: TGTGCCAGCAGTCTTCAGGGACTAGCGGGAGCCCTCTACGAGCAGTACTTC.

The sample holds a few counts of this clonotype. The V and J genes are TRBV12-3 or TRBV12-4 and TRBJ2-7; D possibly matches TRBD1 or TRBD2 (5 bases each). Trimming stripped 8 bases from V and 0 bases from J, with 14 bases between. This CDR3 comprises 14 residues. The CDR3 DNA sequence: TGTGCCAGCCAAATGGGGACGCACTCCTACGAGCAGTACTTC. Translated: CASQMGTHSYEQYF.

The V and J genes are TRBV24-1 and TRBJ2-1, with 13 nucleotides matching TRBD2. The CDR3 length is 17 residues. The V gene's germline CDR1 is KGHDR and CDR2 SFDVKD. J lost 6 bases, V lost 2 bases, and 6 bases had no gene match. In nucleotides, the CDR3 is TGTGCCACCAGTGATTCCGGACTAGCGGGAGTCGGCAATGAGCAGTTCTTC. Its translation is CATSDSGLAGVGNEQFF.

This clonotype was detected many times. The chain is built from TRBV4-2 and TRBJ2-1; TRBD2 matches 8 bases. Germline V gene sequence: CDR1 LGHNA, CDR2 YNFKEQ. This CDR3 is 20 amino acids long. Unmatched junction bases numbered 21, after V lost 4 bases and J lost 4 bases. The CDR3 loop reads CASSRPRSVSLAGVYNEQFF. DNA of the CDR3: TGTGCCAGCAGCCGTCCCCGATCGGTCTCCCTAGCGGGTGTTTACAATGAGCAGTTCTTC.

V and J are TRBV7-9 and TRBJ1-4; D unclear. The germline V gene encodes CDR1 SEHNR and CDR2 FQNEAQ (reference sequence). V was pared by 11 bases and J by 7 bases, with 17 bases between. The CDR3 extends over 13 amino acids. The CDR3 loop is CAAKPGAIEKLFF. CDR3 nucleotides: TGTGCCGCTAAACCGGGCGCCATTGAAAAACTGTTTTTT.

This chain uses TRBV20-1 with TRBJ2-7; 15 positions agree with TRBD2. The V gene end was trimmed by 4 bases and the J gene end by 7 bases; junction bases not matched to a gene: 20. The V gene's germline CDR1 is DFQATT and CDR2 SNEGSKA (reference sequence). This CDR3 has 19 amino acids. The CDR3 protein is CSANSEAGTSGRPSWEQYF. The CDR3 nucleotides are TGCAGTGCTAACTCGGAGGCCGGGACTAGCGGGAGGCCCTCTTGGGAGCAGTACTTC.

The V gene is TRBV29-1, the J gene TRBJ2-1, with TRBD2 identical over 7 bases. CDR1 and CDR2 from the germline V gene are SQVTM and ANQGSEA. The CDR3 covers 18 residues. With 4 bases clipped from V and 4 bases from J, the junction kept 19 bases outside the gene matches. CDR3 in DNA: TGCAGCGTTGGAGCCCGACTAGCCTTATCCCTCCCTTACAATGAGCAGTTCTTC. It yields the protein CSVGARLALSLPYNEQFF.

V and J are TRBV29-1 and TRBJ1-5, with 8 bases that match TRBD1. CDR1 and CDR2 from the germline V gene are SQVTM and ANQGSEA. V gave up 6 bases and J gave up 7 bases; unmatched junction bases: 8. CDR3 size: 13 residues. The CDR3: CSVGGTGDQPQHF. In nucleotides, the CDR3 is TGCAGCGTCGGAGGGACAGGTGACCAGCCCCAGCATTTT.

The genes are TRBV29-1 and TRBJ1-5, with D maybe TRBD1 (6 bases). V lost 6 bases and J lost 0, with 18 bases in between. The germline gives CDR1 SQVTM, CDR2 ANQGSEA. CDR3 length equals 16 residues. The CDR3 DNA sequence: TGCAGCGTCTCTATTGGCGGACAGTATAGCAATCAGCCCCAGCATTTT. Its translation: CSVSIGGQYSNQPQHF.

The CDR3 spells CASSRSLTPEGSNYGYTF. In nucleotides, the CDR3 is TGTGCCAGCTCACGATCCCTAACTCCCGAGGGCTCAAACTATGGCTACACCTTC. V gene TRBV18 combines with J gene TRBJ1-2; D not certain. Germline-derived CDR1 and CDR2 are KGHSH and LQKENI. The V gene lost 4 bases and the J gene lost 2 bases, with 23 bases spanning the gap. CDR3 length: 18 amino acids.

The CDR3 nucleotides read TGTGCCAGCACCCGCGGGGGTCACGGGGAGCTGTTTTTT. It is translated as CASTRGGHGELFF. The rearrangement uses TRBV9 and TRBJ2-2, with 7 bases aligning to TRBD2. The CDR3 runs to 13 residues. The ends lost 6 bases at V and 7 bases at J; junction bases unmatched: 6. In germline, CDR1 is SGDLS, CDR2 YYNGEE.

The rearrangement uses TRBV12-3 or TRBV12-4 and TRBJ2-5; 8 bases are shared with TRBD2. The CDR3 is 16 amino acids. V was clipped by 1 base and J by 3 bases; unmatched bases: 7. The CDR3 DNA reads TGTGCCAGCAGTTTAGGGACGGCAGCGGGAGAAGAGACCCAGTACTTC. Amino acids: CASSLGTAAGEETQYF.

This clonotype has more than one count but fewer than ten. The CDR3 region is CASSGKQAFF. CDR3 sequence (DNA): TGTGCCAGCAGCGGTAAGCAAGCTTTCTTT. The chain is built from TRBV7-9 and TRBJ1-1; no clear D gene. Germline CDR1 reads SEHNR; CDR2 reads FQNEAQ (reference sequence). The CDR3 has 10 residues. Trimming removed 5 bases from V and 9 bases from J, with 7 bases in between.

This chain links TRBV7-8 with TRBJ1-6; D perhaps matches TRBD1 (6 bases). Germline V gene data show CDR1 as SGHVS and CDR2 as FQNEAQ. CDR3 length: 15 amino acids. V was cut by 5 bases and J by 6 bases, with 14 bases left in between. CDR3 DNA: TGTGCCAGCAGCCCCACCGGGACACTTAATTCACCCCTCCACTTT. This translates into CASSPTGTLNSPLHF.